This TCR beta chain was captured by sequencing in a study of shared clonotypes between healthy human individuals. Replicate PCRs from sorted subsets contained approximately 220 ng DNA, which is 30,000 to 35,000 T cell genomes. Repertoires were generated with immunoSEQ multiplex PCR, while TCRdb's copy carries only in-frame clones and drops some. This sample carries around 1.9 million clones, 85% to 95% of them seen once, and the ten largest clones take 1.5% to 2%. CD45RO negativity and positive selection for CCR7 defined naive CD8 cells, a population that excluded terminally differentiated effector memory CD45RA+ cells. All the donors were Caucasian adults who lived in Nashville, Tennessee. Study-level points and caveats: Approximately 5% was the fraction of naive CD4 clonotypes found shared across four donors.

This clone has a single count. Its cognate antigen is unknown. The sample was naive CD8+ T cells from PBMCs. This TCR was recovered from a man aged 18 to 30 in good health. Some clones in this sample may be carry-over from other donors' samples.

The CDR3 bases are TGTGCCATCAGTGCACAGGGGGACGAGACCCAGTACTTC. This codes for CAISAQGDETQYF. The rearrangement uses TRBV10-3 and TRBJ2-5; 8 bases are shared with TRBD1. This CDR3 region has 13 residues. Per germline, CDR1 ENHRY and CDR2 SYGVKD. V lost 4 bases and J lost 5; bases outside the gene matches: 3.